This T cell receptor beta chain was documented in a study of blood T cell repertoires in COVID-19. The data were produced by immunoSEQ multiplex PCR, yet TCRdb's version contains in-frame clones alone and is incomplete. The sample has around 250,000 clones; about 83% are singletons. The V gene's germline CDR1 is SEHNR and CDR2 FQNEAQ (reference sequence). The CDR3 consists of 14 residues. V lost 5 bases to trimming and J lost 6 bases; unmatched junction nucleotides: 9. Sequences were obtained from peripheral blood. The rearrangement uses TRBV7-9 and TRBJ1-1; TRBD1 matches 7 bases. The sequence came from a woman in her 40s who had recovered from COVID-19. The CDR3 bases are TGTGCCAGCAGCCCACAGGGGAGGTCAGCTGAAGCTTTCTTT. Protein product: CASSPQGRSAEAFF. The whole variable domain, filled in from reference TRBV7-9 and TRBJ1-1, reads DTGVSQNPRHKITKRGQNVTFRCDPISEHNRLYWYRQTLGQGPEFLTYFQNEAQLEKSRLLSDRFSAERPKGSFSTLEIQRTEQGDSAMYLCASSPQGRSAEAFFGQGTRLTVV.